The T cell receptor beta chain under discussion was sequenced for a study of cytomegalovirus exposure and HLA in healthy donors. Study-level points and caveats: The authors later found HLA-associated TCR beta chains more clonally expanded than equally common others. Confirmation was obtained in vitro that three CMV-associated chains are specific for CMV antigens.

On this clone: What it binds is unknown.

The CDR3 length is 11 residues. V lost 5 bases, J lost 1 base, and 2 bases lay in between. From germline, CDR1 is SEHNR and CDR2 FQNEAQ (reference sequence). In the PCR, 60 Vbeta and 13 Jbeta primers were used. Profiled with immunoSEQ multiplex PCR; TCRdb holds only in-frame clones, not every one. The sample consists of about 180,000 clones, around 75% of them appearing once. The chain recombines TRBV7-9 with TRBJ2-5; no clear D gene. The sequenced material came from PBMCs. The clonotype comes from a male donor in good health and CMV-seronegative. CDR3 protein: CASSRQETQYF. The CDR3 DNA is TGTGCCAGCAGCCGCCAAGAGACCCAGTACTTC.